This TCR beta chain emerged from a study of blood T cell repertoires in COVID-19. Overall study: Collection of acute and convalescent COVID-19 samples took place in the United States, Italy and Spain.

Authors' data handling: Reference gene primer amplification in the assay estimated nucleated cell counts. Assay: immunoSEQ multiplex PCR; the TCRdb copy retains only in-frame clones and omits some. For V, J and clone size, that table is used; D and trimming come from the DNA. Among 350,000 to 500,000 clones listed, over 85% were seen once. One Seattle source followed patients from active infection through their disease course. The CDR3 covers 15 residues. In germline, CDR1 is MNHEY, CDR2 SMNVEV (reference sequence). Trimming took 2 bases from V and 3 from J, leaving 13 bases between them. The V call is TRBV27, the J call TRBJ1-2; D might be TRBD1 (5 bases). This sequence was found in a man aged 18 to 29 with COVID-19, enrolled during active disease. Input material: peripheral blood. CDR3 sequence: CASSLRFAGHYGYTF. The CDR3 bases are TGTGCCAGCAGTTTAAGGTTTGCAGGGCACTATGGCTACACCTTC.